The clone carrying this T cell receptor (beta chain) appeared many times. Its antigen is currently unknown. TCRdb reanalysed the 5' RACE reads using MiXCR and keeps one entry per CDR3 protein. The data hold some 630,000 distinct CDR3 sequences, with roughly 7.2% observed a single time. The record originates from a study of identical twins. General study points: These conclusions were based on statistical analysis (cross-sectional, not following the same donors).

The data also belong to a second study, concerning yellow fever vaccine responses in identical twins.

Specimen: PBMCs. This receptor was obtained from a young woman in good health.

The CDR3 DNA reads as TGTGCCAGCAGTCTTCGATATCTAGGGGCTGGGGCCAACGTCCTGACTTTC. This sequence encodes CASSLRYLGAGANVLTF. This chain links TRBV12-3 or TRBV12-4 with TRBJ2-6; D possibly corresponds to TRBD1 (5 bases). The CDR3 contains 17 residues. V gave up 5 bases and J gave up 2 bases, with 16 bases separating them.